A single sample is the source of the 29 T cell receptor beta chains below, sequenced in a study of beta chain features in type 1 diabetes. The whole isolated RNA underwent reverse transcription, so sequencing captured expressed TCRB transcripts. Profiled with immunoSEQ multiplex PCR; TCRdb holds only in-frame clones, not every one. Seen here are over 700,000 clones, 15% to 20% observed once, and the top ten hold around 0.02%. The specimen sequenced was naive CD4+ T cells from blood. These receptors all stem from a woman aged 18-29 years in good health.

The chain uses TRBV18 and TRBJ2-2, with D possibly matching TRBD1 (5 bases). V lost 5 bases, J lost 1 base, and 11 bases lay in between. The CDR3 loop spans 15 amino acids. The germline V gene encodes CDR1 KGHSH and CDR2 LQKENI. The CDR3, as DNA: TGTGCCAGCTCAGGACAACAGAGGAACACCGGGGAGCTGTTTTTT. Its protein product is CASSGQQRNTGELFF.

This chain uses TRBV6-5 with TRBJ2-5, with D perhaps given as TRBD1 or TRBD2 (6 bases each). The CDR3 length is 16 residues. CDR1 is MNHEY, CDR2 SVGAGI, per germline. V lost 4 bases to trimming and J lost 2 bases, with 17 bases between them. CDR3 nucleotides: TGTGCCAGCAGTTTCCAGACAGGCCGGGGGCAAGAGACCCAGTACTTC. This codes for CASSFQTGRGQETQYF.

There are a few counts of this clone. The CDR3 DNA reads as TGTGCCAGCAGCGTAGACCCGGGACCCGGGGGGGAGCAGTTCTTC. It is translated as CASSVDPGPGGEQFF. The chain combines TRBV9 with TRBJ2-1; 7 positions agree with TRBD2. V was clipped by 0 bases and J by 10 bases; unmatched bases: 10. Germline V gene lookup returns CDR1 SGDLS and CDR2 YYNGEE. The CDR3 has 15 residues.

The chain employs TRBV5-6 and TRBJ2-7; D ambiguous. The CDR3 runs to 12 residues. Germline loops: CDR1 SGHDT, CDR2 YYEEEE. Trimming removed 1 base at V and 5 bases at J, with 7 bases between. CDR3 DNA sequence: TGTGCCAGCAGCTTGTTCCCCCACGAGCAGTACTTC. This encodes CASSLFPHEQYF.

This clone was counted a few times. The rearrangement links TRBV5-4 to TRBJ2-5; no definite D call. This CDR3 region has 14 residues. Trimming left V 3 bases short and J 5 bases short, with 14 bases between. Germline CDR1 reads SGHNT; CDR2 reads YYREEE (reference sequence). CDR3 in DNA: TGTGCCAGCAGCTCCCCCACTATTCCGGAGACCCAGTACTTC. This sequence encodes CASSSPTIPETQYF.

The genes are TRBV7-3 and TRBJ2-2, with 8 nucleotides matching TRBD2. Germline V CDR1 and CDR2: SGHTA, FQGTGA. The CDR3 is 16 amino acids. V lost 1 base, J lost 2 bases, and 3 bases stayed unmatched. CDR3 bases: TGTGCCAGCAGCTTAAACGGGAGGGGAAACACCGGGGAGCTGTTTTTT. Translation gives CASSLNGRGNTGELFF.

V gene TRBV6-4 combines with J gene TRBJ2-2, with D unresolved. V was clipped by 8 bases and J by 0 bases, with 4 bases between them. The CDR3 totals 12 residues. The germline CDR1 and CDR2 sequences are MRHNA and SNTAGT. The CDR3 DNA reads as TGTGCCAGCGGATCGAACACCGGGGAGCTGTTTTTT. Residues: CASGSNTGELFF.

The chain is built from TRBV19 and TRBJ2-1; 12 bases are shared with TRBD2. Germline V gives CDR1 LNHDA, CDR2 SQIVND (reference sequence). V lost 1 base, J lost 4 bases, and 14 bases stayed unmatched. The CDR3 totals 20 residues. CDR3 coding DNA: TGTGCCAGTAGTATAGCCCGGTGGCTAGCGGGAGGGCCGGTATACAATGAGCAGTTCTTC. This translates into CASSIARWLAGGPVYNEQFF.

The genes are TRBV9 and TRBJ2-3; 7 nucleotides line up with TRBD2. Germline lookup yields CDR1 SGDLS and CDR2 YYNGEE. Trimming cost V 0 bases and J 6 bases; bases outside gene matches: 7. The CDR3 totals 15 residues. The DNA of the CDR3 is TGTGCCAGCAGCGTAGGACTAGCCTTTTCTGATACGCAGTATTTT. This translates into CASSVGLAFSDTQYF. The whole variable domain, filled in from reference TRBV9 and TRBJ2-3, reads DSGVTQTPKHLITATGQRVTLRCSPRSGDLSVYWYQQSLDQGLQFLIQYYNGEERAKGNILERFSAQQFPDLHSELNLSSLELGDSALYFCASSVGLAFSDTQYFGPGTRLTVL.

This clone was detected only a few times. The J gene is TRBJ1-5, the V gene TRBV28, with unresolved D. CDR1 and CDR2 from the germline V gene are MDHEN and SYDVKM. This CDR3 has 14 residues. Trimming left V 6 bases short and J 0 bases short, with 9 bases between. The CDR3 coding sequence is TGTGCCAGCAGATCCGGGATTAGCAATCAGCCCCAGCATTTT. This codes for CASRSGISNQPQHF.

This clone turned up a few times. Written as DNA, the CDR3 is TGTGCCAGCAGCTTAGTTAGTAGACACCGGAGTTACGAGCAGTACTTC. Its protein is CASSLVSRHRSYEQYF. The rearrangement joins TRBV11-2 to TRBJ2-7; D is unresolved. The length of the CDR3 is 16 residues. V lost 1 base to trimming and J lost 4 bases, with 17 bases between them. Germline V gene sequence: CDR1 SGHAT, CDR2 FQNNGV.

The J gene is TRBJ2-3, the V gene TRBV9, with 12 bases fitting TRBD1. Germline loops: CDR1 SGDLS, CDR2 YYNGEE. Trimming at V came to 4 bases and at J to 6 bases, leaving 12 bases not matched to a gene. The CDR3 covers 17 residues. For the CDR3, the DNA is TGTGCCAGCAGCCCCCGACGGGACAGGGGGCAATGGGATACGCAGTATTTT. Its protein is CASSPRRDRGQWDTQYF.

CDR3 nucleotide sequence: TGCAGCGTTTTTTACAGAAGGACAGGGACCGGGGAGCTGTTTTTT. Protein sequence: CSVFYRRTGTGELFF. V is TRBV29-1 and J is TRBJ2-2, with 8 bases lining up with TRBD1. Trimming cost V 5 bases and J 5 bases; bases outside gene matches: 10. Germline CDR1 is SQVTM and CDR2 is ANQGSEA. The CDR3 length is 15 residues.

This clone was counted a few times. The rearrangement joins TRBV13 to TRBJ2-3; TRBD1 matches 10 bases. The CDR3 spans 14 residues. Germline V gives CDR1 PRHDT, CDR2 FYEKMQ (reference sequence). V lost 6 bases and J lost 6; bases outside the gene matches: 6. In DNA, the CDR3 is TGTGCCAGCAGTTCGACAGGGGGCGCCGATACGCAGTATTTT. Protein: CASSSTGGADTQYF.

V gene TRBV6-6 combines with J gene TRBJ2-1; D uncertain. Germline V lookup: CDR1 MNHNY, CDR2 SVGAGI (reference sequence). The length of the CDR3 is 11 residues. Trimming shortened V by 6 bases and J by 9 bases, and 9 bases separated the two germline ends. CDR3 DNA sequence: TGTGCCAGCAGGTCTATTGGTGAGCAGTTCTTC. Its translation is CASRSIGEQFF.

The chain is built from TRBV4-3 and TRBJ2-2; D remains unclear. The V end lost 0 bases, the J end lost 7 bases, and 3 bases lay between the germline ends. The length of the CDR3 is 12 residues. CDR1 is LGHNA and CDR2 is YSLEER in the germline V gene. The CDR3 loop reads CASSQDRGELFF. CDR3 nucleotide sequence: TGCGCCAGCAGCCAAGATCGCGGGGAGCTGTTTTTT.

The gene calls are TRBV6-6 and TRBJ1-2, with TRBD1 identical over 7 bases. This CDR3 has 16 residues. V shed 6 bases and J 1 base; nucleotides not matched to a gene: 11. The germline gives CDR1 MNHNY, CDR2 SVGAGI (reference sequence). In DNA form, the CDR3 reads TGTGCCAGCAGCCCGGGGACAGCTACATTTAACTATGGCTACACCTTC. As protein: CASSPGTATFNYGYTF.

The chain joins TRBV25-1 to TRBJ2-7; 8 positions match TRBD2. Germline assignment: CDR1 MGHDK and CDR2 SYGVNS. V gave up 2 bases and J gave up 3 bases; unmatched junction bases: 3. CDR3 length equals 14 residues. This CDR3 is CASSEREGLYEQYF. The CDR3 DNA sequence: TGTGCCAGCAGTGAACGGGAGGGGCTCTACGAGCAGTACTTC.

This clone was recorded a few times. V gene TRBV18 combines with J gene TRBJ1-1, with 9 bases matching TRBD1. J lost 1 base, V lost 6 bases, and 3 bases had no gene match. Germline V gene sequence: CDR1 KGHSH, CDR2 LQKENI. The CDR3 length is 14 residues. CDR3 DNA sequence: TGTGCCAGCTCCGGGACAGGGAGGAACACTGAAGCTTTCTTT. Its translation: CASSGTGRNTEAFF.

The V gene is TRBV7-9, the J gene TRBJ1-5; D is undetermined. The CDR3 loop spans 12 amino acids. V shed 4 bases and J shed 7 bases, with 8 bases lying between them. Germline CDR1 and CDR2: SEHNR and FQNEAQ (reference sequence). This CDR3 is CASSSDRQPQHF. DNA of the CDR3: TGTGCCAGCAGCTCCGATAGGCAGCCCCAGCATTTT.

The DNA for the CDR3 is TGCAGCGTAGAGGACAGGGGATGGGCAGCTTTCTTT. The encoded protein is CSVEDRGWAAFF. J is TRBJ1-1 and V is TRBV29-1; 9 bases are a match to TRBD1. Per the germline V gene, CDR1 is SQVTM and CDR2 is ANQGSEA. The trim removed 6 bases at V and 10 bases at J, leaving 9 bases unmatched. The CDR3 contains 12 residues.

Remarks on this clone: Other DNA variants within this sample encode the same CDR3. The J gene is TRBJ1-2, the V gene TRBV28, with TRBD1 matching 8 bases. CDR3 length: 14 amino acids. Germline-derived CDR1 and CDR2 are MDHEN and SYDVKM. After removal of 4 bases from V and 3 bases from J, the junction contained 4 bases not matched to a gene. The DNA of the CDR3 is TGTGCCAGCAGTTCCGGACAGGGAGACTATGGCTACACCTTC. Translation gives CASSSGQGDYGYTF.

This clone occurred a few times. The V call is TRBV19, the J call TRBJ1-2; D remains unclear. V was cut by 3 bases and J by 4 bases, with 15 bases left in between. CDR1 LNHDA and CDR2 SQIVND come from the germline V gene (reference sequence). The CDR3 extends over 15 amino acids. CDR3 in DNA: TGTGCCAGTAGTATCCGGGTTCCCGCTTCCTATGGCTACACCTTC. The encoded protein is CASSIRVPASYGYTF. Supplemented by reference TRBV19 and TRBJ1-2, the full variable domain reads DGGITQSPKYLFRKEGQNVTLSCEQNLNHDAMYWYRQDPGQGLRLIYYSQIVNDFQKGDIAEGYSVSREKKESFPLTVTSAQKNPTAFYLCASSIRVPASYGYTFGSGTRLTVV.

The rearrangement joins TRBV27 to TRBJ2-1; TRBD2 matches at 9 bases. Germline V gene lookup returns CDR1 MNHEY and CDR2 SMNVEV (reference sequence). V trimming: 5 bases; J trimming: 7 bases; junction bases outside the gene matches: 6. The CDR3 contains 14 residues. The CDR3: CASSRPGLANEQFF. The DNA for the CDR3 is TGTGCCAGCAGTAGACCGGGACTAGCAAATGAGCAGTTCTTC.

The chain carries TRBV5-1 and TRBJ2-3; tentatively, D is TRBD2 (5 bases). The CDR3 loop spans 14 amino acids. Between the trimmed V and J ends, which lost 0 bases and 3 bases, there was a span of 8 bases. CDR1 SGHRS and CDR2 YFSETQ come from the germline V gene. The CDR3 reads CASSLDLATDTQYF. CDR3 DNA sequence: TGCGCCAGCAGCTTGGACCTAGCTACAGATACGCAGTATTTT.

In its sample, this clone was seen a few times. This sequence joins TRBV28 and TRBJ1-5, with TRBD1 as a possible D gene (6 bases). The V end was cut by 3 bases, the J end by 10 bases, with 16 bases between. Germline values: CDR1 MDHEN, CDR2 SYDVKM. CDR3 length: 14 amino acids. The CDR3 here is CASSFSDLGAPQHF. CDR3 sequence (DNA): TGTGCCAGCAGTTTCTCGGACCTGGGGGCTCCCCAGCATTTT.

This clone was counted between two and nine times. V is TRBV5-1 and J is TRBJ1-2; maybe TRBD1 (6 bases). Trimming left V 3 bases short and J 3 bases short, with 15 bases between. The CDR3 consists of 15 residues. The germline gives CDR1 SGHRS, CDR2 YFSETQ. CDR3 sequence (DNA): TGCGCCAGCAGCTGGGGCAACCAGGGGTACTATGGCTACACCTTC. Translating gives CASSWGNQGYYGYTF.

The chain has TRBV19 and TRBJ2-1, with D maybe TRBD2 (6 bases). This CDR3 is 14 amino acids long. V was cut by 5 bases and J by 5 bases, with 13 bases left in between. Germline-derived CDR1 and CDR2 are LNHDA and SQIVND (reference sequence). CDR3 sequence: CASSPLRLDNEQFF. The CDR3 DNA follows: TGTGCCAGTAGTCCTCTACGACTAGACAATGAGCAGTTCTTC.

The chain is built from TRBV29-1 and TRBJ1-4; perhaps TRBD1 as D (5 bases). Per germline, CDR1 SQVTM and CDR2 ANQGSEA. V lost 4 bases to trimming and J lost 9 bases, with 15 bases between them. This CDR3 has 13 residues. The CDR3 loop reads CSVGDSGMKKLFF. The CDR3 DNA reads as TGCAGCGTTGGTGACAGCGGGATGAAAAAACTGTTTTTT. Combining the CDR3 with reference TRBV29-1 and TRBJ1-4 gives the whole variable domain SAVISQKPSRDICQRGTSLTIQCQVDSQVTMMFWYRQQPGQSLTLIATANQGSEATYESGFVIDKFPISRPNLTFSTLTVSNMSPEDSSIYLCSVGDSGMKKLFFGSGTQLSVL.